The 17 T cell receptor beta chains listed next were all sequenced from one sample in a study of T-cell reconstitution after alpha-beta-depleted transplantation in children. Unique molecular identifiers were incorporated during preparation of the TCRbeta library. TCRdb reprocessed the PCR reads via MiXCR and lists one record per CDR3 protein. The sample records tens of thousands of distinct CDR3 sequences, 5% to 7.5% being singletons. These TCRs are of unknown antigen specificity. Study-level points and caveats: Alpha-beta T cells present about two months after transplant were reported to originate from several hundred expanded graft clones.

Sequenced material: peripheral blood, taken 60 days after TCRalphabeta/CD19-depleted stem cell transplant. The source is a child under two years old who had a stem cell transplant for acute myeloid leukemia, so the T cells may come from the graft donor.

This clonotype was counted many times. CDR3 sequence (DNA): TGTGCTAGTGGTCCCCCAGACCTGAACACTGAAGCTTTCTTT. The encoded protein is CASGPPDLNTEAFF. J is TRBJ1-1 and V is TRBV12-5; D unclear. Germline V gene sequence: CDR1 LGHNT, CDR2 FRNRAP. Trimming took 5 bases from V and 0 from J, leaving 10 bases between them. The CDR3 is 14 amino acids.

This clonotype was counted ten times or more. J is TRBJ2-7 and V is TRBV7-9; TRBD1 or TRBD2 may be the D gene (5 bases each). This CDR3 comprises 15 residues. From germline, CDR1 is SEHNR and CDR2 FQNEAQ (reference sequence). Deletions cut 4 bases from V and 1 base from J, with 14 bases between. The chain's CDR3 is CASSSPRGKSYEQYF. DNA of the CDR3: TGTGCCAGCAGCTCCCCGAGGGGAAAATCCTACGAGCAGTACTTC. The full variable domain, its missing parts supplied by reference TRBV7-9 and TRBJ2-7, is DTGVSQNPRHKITKRGQNVTFRCDPISEHNRLYWYRQTLGQGPEFLTYFQNEAQLEKSRLLSDRFSAERPKGSFSTLEIQRTEQGDSAMYLCASSSPRGKSYEQYFGPGTRLTVT.

This clonotype showed up many times. The J gene is TRBJ2-5, the V gene TRBV29-1; D unresolved. CDR3 length equals 15 residues. V shed 0 bases and J shed 0 bases, with 11 bases lying between them. Germline V gene lookup returns CDR1 SQVTM and CDR2 ANQGSEA. The CDR3 protein is CSVEDRVKHQETQYF. The CDR3 DNA reads as TGCAGCGTTGAAGACCGGGTCAAGCACCAAGAGACCCAGTACTTC.

This clonotype was seen ten or more times. The genes are TRBV5-1 and TRBJ2-1; a weak D match, TRBD2 (5 bases). Germline V gene data show CDR1 as SGHRS and CDR2 as YFSETQ. The V end was cut by 4 bases, the J end by 3 bases, with 14 bases between. CDR3 length: 15 amino acids. This CDR3 reads CASSGGWGFYNEQFF. The CDR3, as DNA: TGCGCCAGCAGCGGCGGGTGGGGATTCTACAATGAGCAGTTCTTC.

The table lists this clonotype with many counts. The chain has TRBV28 and TRBJ2-7, with a weak D call TRBD1 (5 bases). The germline V and J ends were trimmed by 5 bases and 4 bases, with 18 bases remaining between them. The CDR3 spans 15 residues. Looked up from germline, CDR1 is MDHEN and CDR2 is SYDVKM. The CDR3 reads CASSPWGRVKYEQYF. The CDR3 DNA reads as TGTGCCAGCAGTCCTTGGGGCAGGGTAAAATACGAGCAGTACTTC. Full variable domain (rest looked up from reference TRBV28 and TRBJ2-7): DVKVTQSSRYLVKRTGEKVFLECVQDMDHENMFWYRQDPGLGLRLIYFSYDVKMKEKGDIPEGYSVSREKKERFSLILESASTNQTSMYLCASSPWGRVKYEQYFGPGTRLTVT.

This clonotype was detected only a few times. V gene TRBV20-1 combines with J gene TRBJ1-2; 7 positions agree with TRBD1. CDR1 and CDR2 from the germline V gene are DFQATT and SNEGSKA (reference sequence). There are 18 residues in the CDR3. After removal of 0 bases from V and 3 bases from J, the junction contained 16 bases not matched to a gene. The CDR3 reads CSARDTSGFTGEYYGYTF. CDR3 in DNA: TGCAGTGCTAGAGATACGTCTGGGTTTACAGGGGAATACTATGGCTACACCTTC.

This clonotype was detected many times. One junction end disagrees with the germline gene, perhaps due to a read error. The V gene is TRBV4-3, the J gene TRBJ1-1, with D unclear. This CDR3 comprises 9 residues. Germline V gene data show CDR1 as LGHNA and CDR2 as YSLEER. CDR3: CASSQDEYF. The CDR3 DNA follows: TGCGCCAGCAGCCAAGATGAGTACTTT.

This clonotype has ten or more counts. The chain links TRBV24-1 to TRBJ2-3; D not certain. The CDR3 is made up of 14 amino acids. From germline, CDR1 is KGHDR and CDR2 SFDVKD. The germline V and J ends were trimmed by 4 bases and 2 bases, with 9 bases remaining between them. This CDR3 reads CATSEPEVTDTQYF. CDR3 nucleotide sequence: TGTGCCACCAGTGAACCCGAAGTCACAGATACGCAGTATTTT.

This clonotype was detected many times. The chain carries TRBV2 and TRBJ2-1; D not resolved. The CDR3 spans 12 residues. Germline values: CDR1 SNHLY, CDR2 FYNNEI. The V end was cut by 6 bases, the J end by 8 bases, with 11 bases between. The CDR3: CASRRMAYEQFF. The CDR3 nucleotides are TGTGCCAGCAGGCGGATGGCATATGAGCAGTTCTTC. Filled out from reference TRBV2 and TRBJ2-1, the complete variable domain reads EPEVTQTPSHQVTQMGQEVILRCVPISNHLYFYWYRQILGQKVEFLVSFYNNEISEKSEIFDDQFSVERPDGSNFTLKIRSTKLEDSAMYFCASRRMAYEQFFGPGTRLTVL.

This clonotype was detected ten times or more. The CDR3 DNA is TGTGCCAGCAGCCATGACAGTCACTCACCCCTCCACTTT. Translated: CASSHDSHSPLHF. The chain uses TRBV7-9 and TRBJ1-6; perhaps TRBD1 as D (5 bases). Germline CDR1 and CDR2: SEHNR and FQNEAQ (reference sequence). The V gene lost 5 bases and the J gene lost 10 bases, with 12 bases spanning the gap. The CDR3 is 13 amino acids.

This clonotype has a count of ten or more. The CDR3 reads CASSPPGDYGYTF. DNA of the CDR3: TGTGCCAGTAGTCCGCCAGGGGACTATGGCTACACCTTC. The V and J genes are TRBV19 and TRBJ1-2, with D perhaps matching TRBD1 (6 bases). Germline assignment: CDR1 LNHDA and CDR2 SQIVND (reference sequence). This CDR3 region has 13 residues. V was trimmed by 5 bases and J by 3 bases, leaving 10 bases between them. Combining the CDR3 with reference TRBV19 and TRBJ1-2 gives the whole variable domain DGGITQSPKYLFRKEGQNVTLSCEQNLNHDAMYWYRQDPGQGLRLIYYSQIVNDFQKGDIAEGYSVSREKKESFPLTVTSAQKNPTAFYLCASSPPGDYGYTFGSGTRLTVV.

This clonotype was found many times. V usage is TRBV7-9 and J usage is TRBJ2-3, with D maybe TRBD1 (6 bases). The CDR3 runs to 14 residues. Trimming left V 5 bases short and J 5 bases short, with 14 bases between. Germline values: CDR1 SEHNR, CDR2 FQNEAQ (reference sequence). CDR3 nucleotide sequence: TGTGCCAGCAGCCTACCACTCAGGGGAGATACGCAGTATTTT. Amino acid sequence: CASSLPLRGDTQYF.

This clonotype has at least ten counts. The V gene is TRBV13, the J gene TRBJ2-7; possibly TRBD1 or TRBD2 for D (5 bases each). Between the trimmed V and J ends, which lost 5 bases and 2 bases, there was a span of 16 bases. There are 15 residues in the CDR3. Germline assignment: CDR1 PRHDT and CDR2 FYEKMQ (reference sequence). The CDR3 DNA follows: TGTGCCAGCAGCGACCGGGACCTAACCCCCTACGAGCAGTACTTC. It is translated as CASSDRDLTPYEQYF.

The table lists this clonotype with many counts. The gene calls are TRBV4-3 and TRBJ2-7; D possibly corresponds to TRBD1 (6 bases). The V gene's germline CDR1 is LGHNA and CDR2 YSLEER. Trimming took 0 bases from V and 2 from J, leaving 14 bases between them. The CDR3 length is 16 residues. The CDR3 region has the DNA TGCGCCAGCAGCCAAGATCCCGGGACAACACCCTACGAGCAGTACTTC. It codes for CASSQDPGTTPYEQYF.

This clonotype was detected only a few times. The V gene is TRBV5-6, the J gene TRBJ2-5; D is possibly TRBD1 or TRBD2 (5 bases each). CDR1 is SGHDT and CDR2 is YYEEEE in the germline V gene. Trimming removed 3 bases from V and 4 bases from J, with 13 bases in between. CDR3 length equals 14 residues. CDR3 loop: CASSWDQTGETQYF. DNA for the CDR3: TGTGCCAGCAGCTGGGACCAGACGGGAGAGACCCAGTACTTC.

This clonotype was seen many times. The chain couples TRBV6-2 or TRBV6-3 to TRBJ2-2; D not resolved. V gave up 1 base and J gave up 3 bases, with 0 bases separating them. The CDR3 totals 12 residues. Germline CDR1 MNHEY, CDR2 SVGEGT. The CDR3 is CASSYYTGELFF. CDR3 bases: TGTGCCAGCAGTTACTACACCGGGGAGCTGTTTTTT.

This clonotype was counted many times. This rearrangement joins TRBV2 to TRBJ1-5, with D hard to call. Per germline, CDR1 SNHLY and CDR2 FYNNEI. There are 12 residues in the CDR3. V lost 3 bases to trimming and J lost 5 bases, with 5 bases between them. The DNA for the CDR3 is TGTGCCAGCAGTGAGTCGTATCAGCCCCAGCATTTT. This codes for CASSESYQPQHF.